This T cell receptor beta chain was obtained from a study of response to subunit inactivated influenza vaccine (dated 2018 in TCRdb). For context, the study as a whole: Deep quantitative T cell receptor repertoire profiling was used in the study to track responses to a trivalent subunit inactivated influenza vaccine.

Relative to germline, V is missing 1 base and J is missing 3 bases, with 2 bases of the junction outside any gene match. The germline V gene yields SGHTA for CDR1 and FQGNSA for CDR2. There are 15 amino acids in the CDR3, from cysteine to phenylalanine inclusive. The kept DNA is CDR3 alone, 45 bases in frame from the first base. The research as a whole found: According to the authors, only a limited number of new T cells may be recruited by each seasonal influenza vaccination.

With respect to this clonotype: The antigen it recognizes is unknown. No quality values exist for individual bases; no much larger clone is one base distant.

The receptor library was made with RT-PCR. Sequencer: Illumina HiSeq 2500. The public reads were quality trimmed at Q25 with fastp and then assembled into clones with MiXCR by TCRdb, keeping productive beta chains. One record per CDR3 amino acid sequence lists the most common genes and DNA. For this sample the table gives 650,000 to 700,000 distinct CDR3 sequences, of which 15% to 18% were detected only once. Together, the top ten hold 9.5% to 13% of the sample. The receptor chain draws on TRBV7-2 and TRBJ2-1; TRBD2 agrees with 8 junctional bases. The specimen was PBMCs from blood, collected roughly 12 days after vaccination. The receptor's source is a man in his fifties or sixties who received an inactivated influenza vaccine. Donor details come from another sample of the same person, matched by shared clones. The bases are TGTACCAGCAGCTTAGAGGGGACTAGCTACAATGAGCAGTTCTTC. Its protein is CTSSLEGTSYNEQFF.